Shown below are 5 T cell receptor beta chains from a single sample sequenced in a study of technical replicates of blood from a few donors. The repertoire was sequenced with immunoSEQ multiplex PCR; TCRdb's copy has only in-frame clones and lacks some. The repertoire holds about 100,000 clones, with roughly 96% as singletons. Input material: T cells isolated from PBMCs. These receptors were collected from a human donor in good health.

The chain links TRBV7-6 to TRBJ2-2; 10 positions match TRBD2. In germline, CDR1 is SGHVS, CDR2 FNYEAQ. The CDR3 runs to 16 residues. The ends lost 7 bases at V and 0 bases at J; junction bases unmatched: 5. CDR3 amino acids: CASIRTSGSNTGELFF. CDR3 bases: TGTGCCAGCATCCGGACTAGCGGATCGAACACCGGGGAGCTGTTTTTT.

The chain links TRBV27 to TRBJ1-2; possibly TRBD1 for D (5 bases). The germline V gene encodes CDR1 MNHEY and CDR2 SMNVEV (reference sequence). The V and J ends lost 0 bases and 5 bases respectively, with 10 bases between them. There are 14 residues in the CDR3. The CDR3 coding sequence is TGTGCCAGCAGTTTATCCCGGGGGACTTATGGCTACACCTTC. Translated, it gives CASSLSRGTYGYTF.

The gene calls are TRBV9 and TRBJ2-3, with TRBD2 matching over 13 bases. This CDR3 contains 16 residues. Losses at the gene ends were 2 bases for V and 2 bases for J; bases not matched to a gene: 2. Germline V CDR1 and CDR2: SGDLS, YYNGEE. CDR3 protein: CASSVTSGRYTDTQYF. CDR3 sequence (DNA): TGTGCCAGCAGCGTGACTAGCGGGAGGTACACAGATACGCAGTATTTT. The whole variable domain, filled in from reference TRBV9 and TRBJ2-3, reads DSGVTQTPKHLITATGQRVTLRCSPRSGDLSVYWYQQSLDQGLQFLIQYYNGEERAKGNILERFSAQQFPDLHSELNLSSLELGDSALYFCASSVTSGRYTDTQYFGPGTRLTVL.

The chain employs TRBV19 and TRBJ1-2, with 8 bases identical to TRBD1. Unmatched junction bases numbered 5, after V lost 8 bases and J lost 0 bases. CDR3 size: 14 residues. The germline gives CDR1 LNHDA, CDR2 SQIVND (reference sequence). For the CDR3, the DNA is TGTGCCAGTGTACCGGGACAGGCTAACTATGGCTACACCTTC. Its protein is CASVPGQANYGYTF. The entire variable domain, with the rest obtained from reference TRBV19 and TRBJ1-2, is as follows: DGGITQSPKYLFRKEGQNVTLSCEQNLNHDAMYWYRQDPGQGLRLIYYSQIVNDFQKGDIAEGYSVSREKKESFPLTVTSAQKNPTAFYLCASVPGQANYGYTFGSGTRLTVV.

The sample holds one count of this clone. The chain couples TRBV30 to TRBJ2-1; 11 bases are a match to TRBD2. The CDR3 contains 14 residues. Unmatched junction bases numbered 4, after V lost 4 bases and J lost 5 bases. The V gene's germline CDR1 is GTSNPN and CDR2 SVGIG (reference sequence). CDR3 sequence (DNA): TGTGCCTGGAAACTAGCGGGAGCTCACAATGAGCAGTTCTTC. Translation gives CAWKLAGAHNEQFF.